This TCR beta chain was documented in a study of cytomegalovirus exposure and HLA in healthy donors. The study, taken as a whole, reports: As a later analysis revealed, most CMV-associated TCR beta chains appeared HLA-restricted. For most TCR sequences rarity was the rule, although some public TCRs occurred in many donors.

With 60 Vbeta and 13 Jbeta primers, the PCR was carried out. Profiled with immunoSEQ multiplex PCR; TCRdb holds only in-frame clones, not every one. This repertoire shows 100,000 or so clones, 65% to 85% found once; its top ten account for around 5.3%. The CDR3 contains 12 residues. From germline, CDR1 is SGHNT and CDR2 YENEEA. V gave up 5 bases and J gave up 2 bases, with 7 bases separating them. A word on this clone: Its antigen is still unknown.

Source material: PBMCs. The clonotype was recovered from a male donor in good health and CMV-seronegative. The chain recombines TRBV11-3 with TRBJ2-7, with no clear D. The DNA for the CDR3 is TGTGCCAGCAGCATGGGCGCCTACGAGCAGTACTTC. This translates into CASSMGAYEQYF. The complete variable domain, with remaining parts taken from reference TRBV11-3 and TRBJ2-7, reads EAGVVQSPRYKIIEKKQPVAFWCNPISGHNTLYWYLQNLGQGPELLIRYENEEAVDDSQLPKDRFSAERLKGVDSTLKIQPAELGDSAVYLCASSMGAYEQYFGPGTRLTVT.